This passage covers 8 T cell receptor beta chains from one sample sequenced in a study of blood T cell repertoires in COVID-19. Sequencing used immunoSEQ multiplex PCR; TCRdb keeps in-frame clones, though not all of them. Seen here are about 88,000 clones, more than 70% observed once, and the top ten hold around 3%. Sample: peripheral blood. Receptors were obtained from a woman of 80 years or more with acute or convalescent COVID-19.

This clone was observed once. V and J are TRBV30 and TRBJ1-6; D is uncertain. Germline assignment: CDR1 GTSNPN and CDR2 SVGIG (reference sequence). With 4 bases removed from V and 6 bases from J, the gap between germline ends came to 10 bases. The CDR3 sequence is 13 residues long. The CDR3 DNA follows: TGTGCCTGGAATGGGCAGAGTAATTCACCCCTCCACTTT. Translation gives CAWNGQSNSPLHF.

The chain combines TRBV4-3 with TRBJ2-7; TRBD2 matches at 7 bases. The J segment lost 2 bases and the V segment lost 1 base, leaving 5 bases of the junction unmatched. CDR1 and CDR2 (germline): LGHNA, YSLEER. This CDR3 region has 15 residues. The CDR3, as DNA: TGCGCCAGCAGCCAAGGAACCGGGGGGACCTACGAGCAGTACTTC. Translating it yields CASSQGTGGTYEQYF.

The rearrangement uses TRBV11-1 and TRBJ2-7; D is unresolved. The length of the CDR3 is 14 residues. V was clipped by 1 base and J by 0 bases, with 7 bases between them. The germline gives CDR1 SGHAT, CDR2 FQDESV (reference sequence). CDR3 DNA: TGTGCCAGCAGCTTAGACAGAGACTCCTACGAGCAGTACTTC. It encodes CASSLDRDSYEQYF. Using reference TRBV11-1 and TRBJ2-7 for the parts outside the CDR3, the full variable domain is EAEVAQSPRYKITEKSQAVAFWCDPISGHATLYWYRQILGQGPELLVQFQDESVVDDSQLPKDRFSAERLKGVDSTLKIQPAELGDSAMYLCASSLDRDSYEQYFGPGTRLTVT.

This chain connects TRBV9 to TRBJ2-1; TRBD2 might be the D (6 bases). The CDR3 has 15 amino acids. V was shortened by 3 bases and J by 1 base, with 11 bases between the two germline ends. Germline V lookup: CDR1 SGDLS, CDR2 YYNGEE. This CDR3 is CASSEGRDSYNEQFF. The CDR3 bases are TGTGCCAGCAGCGAGGGGCGGGATTCCTACAATGAGCAGTTCTTC.

For the CDR3, the DNA is TGTGCCAGCAGTGAATTCGGCGGCAGGGGTAGCTCTGGAAACACCATATATTTT. Its protein is CASSEFGGRGSSGNTIYF. The V call is TRBV25-1, the J call TRBJ1-3, with D possibly TRBD1 on 6 matching bases. The V end was cut by 1 base, the J end by 0 bases, with 16 bases between. The CDR3 length is 18 residues. The V gene's germline CDR1 is MGHDK and CDR2 SYGVNS.

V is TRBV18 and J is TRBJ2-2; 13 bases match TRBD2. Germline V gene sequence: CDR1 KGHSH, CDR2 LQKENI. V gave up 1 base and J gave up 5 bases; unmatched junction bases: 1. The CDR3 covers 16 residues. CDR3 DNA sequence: TGTGCCAGCTCACCACGGACTAGCGGGAGAACCGGGGAGCTGTTTTTT. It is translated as CASSPRTSGRTGELFF. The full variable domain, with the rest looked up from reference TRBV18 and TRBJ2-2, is NAGVMQNPRHLVRRRGQEARLRCSPMKGHSHVYWYRQLPEEGLKFMVYLQKENIIDESGMPKERFSAEFPKEGPSILRIQQVVRGDSAAYFCASSPRTSGRTGELFFGEGSRLTVL.

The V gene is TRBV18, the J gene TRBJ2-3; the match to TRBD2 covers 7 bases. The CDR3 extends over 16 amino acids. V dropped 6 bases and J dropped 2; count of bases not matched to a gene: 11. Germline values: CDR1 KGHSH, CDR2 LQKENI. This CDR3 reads CASSSLAEATTDTQYF. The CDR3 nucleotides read TGTGCCAGCTCGTCCCTAGCGGAGGCGACCACAGATACGCAGTATTTT.

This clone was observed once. CDR3 nucleotide sequence: TGTGCCACCAGTGGGAGCTTGAATCAGCCCCAGCATTTT. It is translated as CATSGSLNQPQHF. V is TRBV24-1 and J is TRBJ1-5; D remains ambiguous. V was clipped by 5 bases and J by 4 bases, with 8 bases between them. The CDR3 covers 13 residues. CDR1 is KGHDR and CDR2 is SFDVKD in the germline V gene.